The TCR beta chain under discussion was sequenced for a study of radiation and T cells in renal cell carcinoma. The CDR3 consists of 13 residues. Trimming removed 4 bases at V and 5 bases at J, with 12 bases between. Germline V gene sequence: CDR1 SQVTM, CDR2 ANQGSEA. The protocol was immunoSEQ multiplex PCR, while the TCRdb copy is restricted to in-frame clones and leaves out a portion. The data hold about 120,000 clones, with around 81% observed a single time. Time point in this sample: blood 2 weeks post-SBRT. Indicated treatment: 15 Gy SBRT to primary tumor, nephrectomy 4 weeks later. Sequencing was performed on blood, taken from a patient whose treatment included radiotherapy and nephrectomy. V and J are TRBV29-1 and TRBJ1-5, with D perhaps TRBD1 (6 bases). The origin of this receptor is a man aged 45-65 years with renal cell carcinoma. The CDR3 coding sequence is TGCAGCGTTGGGATGGGGGGCGATCAGCCCCAGCATTTT. It encodes CSVGMGGDQPQHF.